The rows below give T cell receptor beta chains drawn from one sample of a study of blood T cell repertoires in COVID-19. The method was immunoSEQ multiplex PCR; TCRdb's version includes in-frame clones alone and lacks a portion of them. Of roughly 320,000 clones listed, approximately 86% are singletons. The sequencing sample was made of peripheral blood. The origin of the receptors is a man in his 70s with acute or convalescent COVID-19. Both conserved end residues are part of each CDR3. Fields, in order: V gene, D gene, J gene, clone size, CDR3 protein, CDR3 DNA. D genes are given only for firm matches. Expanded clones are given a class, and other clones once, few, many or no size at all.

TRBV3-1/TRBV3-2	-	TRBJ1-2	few	CASSQYLGGQGYTF	TGTGCCAGCAGCCAATATCTGGGAGGGCAGGGCTACACCTTC
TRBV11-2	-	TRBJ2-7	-	CASSLGRVYEQYF	TGTGCCAGCAGCTTAGGGAGGGTTTACGAGCAGTACTTC
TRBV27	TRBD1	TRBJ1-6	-	CASSSGQYNNSPLHF	TGTGCCAGCAGTTCGGGACAGTATAATAATTCACCCCTCCACTTT
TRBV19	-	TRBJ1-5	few	CASSILGIHQPQHF	TGTGCCAGTAGTATTCTCGGGATTCATCAGCCCCAGCATTTT
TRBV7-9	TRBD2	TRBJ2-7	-	CASSLGLAGNYEQYF	TGTGCCAGCAGCTTAGGACTAGCGGGAAACTACGAGCAGTACTTC
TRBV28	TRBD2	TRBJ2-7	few	CASGTSGRTPNRDEQYF	TGTGCCAGCGGAACTAGCGGGAGGACTCCTAATCGGGACGAGCAGTACTTC
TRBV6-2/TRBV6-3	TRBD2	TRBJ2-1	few	CASSYSQRDVGEQFF	TGTGCCAGCAGTTACTCCCAGCGGGATGTGGGGGAGCAGTTCTTC
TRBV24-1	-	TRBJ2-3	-	CATSVIAGSTDTQYF	TGTGCCACCAGTGTTATTGCAGGGTCAACAGATACGCAGTATTTT
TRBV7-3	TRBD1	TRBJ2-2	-	CASSPSTGANTGELFF	TGTGCCAGCAGCCCCTCGACAGGGGCGAACACCGGGGAGCTGTTTTTT
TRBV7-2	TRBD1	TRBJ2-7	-	CASSPGTGGYEQYF	TGTGCCAGCAGCCCAGGGACAGGGGGGTACGAGCAGTACTTC
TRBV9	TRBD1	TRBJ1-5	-	CASSSGQGPQHF	TGTGCCAGCAGCTCCGGACAGGGCCCCCAGCATTTT
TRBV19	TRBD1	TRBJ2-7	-	CASSTRQGRNEQYF	TGTGCCAGTAGTACACGACAGGGGAGGAACGAGCAGTACTTC
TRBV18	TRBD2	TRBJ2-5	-	CASSRSSGEGTQYF	TGTGCCAGCTCACGGTCTAGCGGGGAAGGGACCCAGTACTTC
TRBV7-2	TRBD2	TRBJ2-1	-	CASSYGLASNEQFF	TGTGCCAGCAGCTACGGACTAGCGTCGAATGAGCAGTTCTTC
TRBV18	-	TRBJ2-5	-	CASSLQVTGQETQYF	TGTGCCAGCTCCCTGCAAGTGACAGGTCAAGAGACCCAGTACTTC
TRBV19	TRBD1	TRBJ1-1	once	CASTMTGAEAFF	TGTGCCAGTACCATGACAGGGGCTGAAGCTTTCTTT
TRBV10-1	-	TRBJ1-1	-	CASSLQENTEAFF	TGCGCCAGCAGCCTCCAGGAGAACACTGAAGCTTTCTTT
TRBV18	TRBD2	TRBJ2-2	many	CASSPLAGEIRELFF	TGTGCCAGCTCACCACTAGCGGGAGAAATCCGGGAGCTGTTTTTT
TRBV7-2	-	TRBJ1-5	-	CASSLVPAGPQHF	TGTGCCAGCAGCTTAGTCCCCGCGGGCCCCCAGCATTTT
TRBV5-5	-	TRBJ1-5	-	CASTFEGGNQPQHF	TGTGCCAGCACCTTTGAGGGTGGCAATCAGCCCCAGCATTTT
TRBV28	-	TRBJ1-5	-	CASRAPSGQGQPQHF	TGTGCCAGCAGAGCCCCCTCAGGTCAGGGGCAGCCCCAGCATTTT
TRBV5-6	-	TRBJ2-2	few	CASRRAGNTGELFF	TGTGCCAGCAGAAGAGCAGGAAACACCGGGGAGCTGTTTTTT
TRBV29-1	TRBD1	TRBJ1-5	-	CSVAGQGSNQPQHF	TGCAGCGTTGCGGGACAGGGAAGCAATCAGCCCCAGCATTTT
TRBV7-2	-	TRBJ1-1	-	CASSLAGHLGTEAFF	TGTGCCAGCAGCTTAGCGGGACATCTGGGCACTGAAGCTTTCTTT
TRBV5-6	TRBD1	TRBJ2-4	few	CASSYRQGISKNIQYF	TGTGCCAGCAGCTACCGACAGGGGATATCCAAAAACATTCAGTACTTC
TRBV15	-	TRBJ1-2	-	CATSRDGGGRLYGYTF	TGTGCCACCAGCAGAGATGGCGGAGGACGACTTTATGGCTACACCTTC
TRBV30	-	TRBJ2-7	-	CAWGQLYEQYF	TGTGCCTGGGGACAGTTGTACGAGCAGTACTTC
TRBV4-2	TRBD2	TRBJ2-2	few	CASSQDSGTTGTGELFF	TGTGCCAGCAGCCAAGACTCCGGGACTACCGGCACCGGGGAGCTGTTTTTT
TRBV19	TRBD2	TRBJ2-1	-	CASSIEGSGRAANEQFF	TGTGCCAGTAGTATAGAGGGTAGCGGGAGGGCCGCCAATGAGCAGTTCTTC
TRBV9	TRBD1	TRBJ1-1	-	CASSVAPDRVGTEAFF	TGTGCCAGCAGCGTAGCCCCCGACAGGGTGGGCACTGAAGCTTTCTTT
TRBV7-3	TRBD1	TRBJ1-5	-	CASGQGNQPQHF	TGTGCCAGCGGACAGGGCAATCAGCCCCAGCATTTT
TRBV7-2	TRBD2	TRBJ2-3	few	CASSFPTSGISTDTQYF	TGTGCCAGCAGCTTCCCGACTAGCGGGATCAGCACAGATACGCAGTATTTT
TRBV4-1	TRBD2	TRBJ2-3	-	CASSQGTSSVTQYF	TGCGCCAGCAGCCAAGGGACTAGCAGCGTTACGCAGTATTTT
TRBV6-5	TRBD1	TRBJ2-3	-	CASSYSTGGADTQYF	TGTGCCAGCAGTTACTCGACAGGGGGCGCAGATACGCAGTATTTT
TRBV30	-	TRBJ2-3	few	CAWKGVVGDTQYF	TGTGCCTGGAAGGGGGTAGTGGGAGATACGCAGTATTTT
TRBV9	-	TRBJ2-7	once	CASSVVGNSYEQYF	TGTGCCAGCAGCGTAGTGGGCAACTCCTACGAGCAGTACTTC
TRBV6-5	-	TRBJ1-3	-	CASSYVQGGTGNTIYF	TGTGCCAGCAGTTACGTTCAGGGAGGGACTGGAAACACCATATATTTT
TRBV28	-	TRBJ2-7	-	CASSLTGQNTYEQYF	TGTGCCAGCAGTTTAACCGGACAGAATACCTACGAGCAGTACTTC
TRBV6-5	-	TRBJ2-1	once	CASRGSSYNEQFF	TGTGCCAGCAGAGGGAGCTCCTACAATGAGCAGTTCTTC
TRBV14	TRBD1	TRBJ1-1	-	CASSRTGGAATEAFF	TGTGCCAGCAGCCGAACAGGGGGCGCCGCTACTGAAGCTTTCTTT
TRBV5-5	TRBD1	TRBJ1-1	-	CASSTTGGSSEAFF	TGTGCCAGCAGCACTACAGGGGGCAGCTCTGAAGCTTTCTTT
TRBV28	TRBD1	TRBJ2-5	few	CASTLTGTQETQYF	TGTGCCAGCACCCTGACAGGGACCCAAGAGACCCAGTACTTC
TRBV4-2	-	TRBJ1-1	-	CASSEDRSTLNTEAFF	TGTGCCAGCAGCGAAGACAGGTCTACTTTAAACACTGAAGCTTTCTTT
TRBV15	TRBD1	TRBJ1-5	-	CATSRVRGQGGNQPQHF	TGTGCCACCAGCAGAGTTAGGGGACAGGGTGGCAATCAGCCCCAGCATTTT
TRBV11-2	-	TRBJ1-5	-	CASSLQVNQPQHF	TGTGCCAGCAGCTTGCAGGTAAATCAGCCCCAGCATTTT
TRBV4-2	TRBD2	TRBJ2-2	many	CASSQGGLAGANRELFF	TGTGCCAGCAGCCAAGGCGGACTAGCGGGAGCGAACCGGGAGCTGTTTTTT
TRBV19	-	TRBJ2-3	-	CASSIDHGDTQYF	TGTGCCAGTAGTATAGATCACGGGGATACGCAGTATTTT
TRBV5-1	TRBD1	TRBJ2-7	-	CASSSPGQGSEQYF	TGCGCCAGCAGCTCTCCGGGACAGGGTTCCGAGCAGTACTTC
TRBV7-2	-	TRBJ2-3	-	CASSLRGGDTQYF	TGTGCCAGCAGCTTAAGAGGGGGTGATACGCAGTATTTT
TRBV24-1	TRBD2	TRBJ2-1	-	CATSDPSGRAGLSIDEQFF	TGTGCCACCAGTGACCCTAGCGGGAGGGCCGGATTAAGTATCGATGAGCAGTTCTTC
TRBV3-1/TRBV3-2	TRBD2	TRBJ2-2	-	CASSQGLAGGFGELFF	TGTGCCAGCAGCCAAGGACTAGCGGGAGGTTTCGGGGAGCTGTTTTTT
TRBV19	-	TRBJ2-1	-	CASIDYSYNEQFF	TGTGCCAGTATAGATTACTCCTACAATGAGCAGTTCTTC
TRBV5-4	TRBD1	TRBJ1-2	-	CASSTGTGGFYGYTF	TGTGCCAGCAGCACCGGGACAGGGGGCTTCTATGGCTACACCTTC
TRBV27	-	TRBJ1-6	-	CASSLLGDSPLHF	TGTGCCAGCAGTTTATTAGGGGATTCACCCCTCCACTTT
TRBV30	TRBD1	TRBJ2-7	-	CAWRYAGQGVYEQYF	TGTGCCTGGAGATACGCGGGTCAGGGGGTATACGAGCAGTACTTC
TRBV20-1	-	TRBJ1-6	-	CSASIQGYNSPLHF	TGCAGTGCTAGTATACAGGGTTATAATTCACCCCTCCACTTT
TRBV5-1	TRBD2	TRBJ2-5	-	CASSLNPRTSGGLLTQYF	TGCGCCAGCAGCTTGAACCCCCGGACTAGCGGGGGCCTCTTGACCCAGTACTTC
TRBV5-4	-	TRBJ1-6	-	CASSLGGRATNSPLHF	TGTGCCAGCAGCTTGGGGGGGCGGGCGACTAATTCACCCCTCCACTTT